These T cell receptor beta chains were read from a single sample in a study of blood T cell repertoires in COVID-19. Method: immunoSEQ multiplex PCR; TCRdb's copy keeps in-frame clones and lacks some. Of over 150,000 clones in the sample, 84% were seen once. Sequencing used peripheral blood. The origin of the receptors is a woman of 80 years or more with COVID-19, enrolled during active disease. Each CDR3 is given without its conserved first and last residue.

j_gene	v_gene	CDR3aa
TRBJ1-2	TRBV19	ASALQGINYGYT
TRBJ2-5	TRBV2	ATGPLSGETQY
TRBJ2-7	TRBV27	ASSFRGGYNEQY
TRBJ1-1	TRBV2	ASSEARSGVNTEAF
TRBJ1-5	TRBV5-6	ASSRDREDQPQH
TRBJ2-1	TRBV7-8	ASSSSRPSSGSLYEQF
TRBJ2-7	TRBV30	AWGQGTYEQY
TRBJ2-3	TRBV30	AWNRGTSGGDTQY
TRBJ2-1	TRBV5-1	ASSPRVAGGLNEQF
TRBJ2-2	TRBV19	ASTTGTGGTGELF
TRBJ1-6	TRBV7-9	ASSFTGAMDSPLH